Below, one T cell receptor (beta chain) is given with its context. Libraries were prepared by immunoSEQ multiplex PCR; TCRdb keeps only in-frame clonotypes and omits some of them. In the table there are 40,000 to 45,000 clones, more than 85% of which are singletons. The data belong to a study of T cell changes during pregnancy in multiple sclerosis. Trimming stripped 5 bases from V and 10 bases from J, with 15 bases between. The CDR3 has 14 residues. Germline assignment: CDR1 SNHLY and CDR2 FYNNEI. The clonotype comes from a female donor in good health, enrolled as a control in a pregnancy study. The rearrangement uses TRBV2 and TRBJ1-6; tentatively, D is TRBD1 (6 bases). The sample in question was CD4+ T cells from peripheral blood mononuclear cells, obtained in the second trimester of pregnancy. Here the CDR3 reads CASSTTGTVSPLHF. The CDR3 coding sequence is TGTGCCAGCAGTACTACAGGGACCGTCTCACCCCTCCACTTT. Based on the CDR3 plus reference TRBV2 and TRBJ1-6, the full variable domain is EPEVTQTPSHQVTQMGQEVILRCVPISNHLYFYWYRQILGQKVEFLVSFYNNEISEKSEIFDDQFSVERPDGSNFTLKIRSTKLEDSAMYFCASSTTGTVSPLHFGNGTRLTVT.